The 9 T cell receptor beta chains reported below all come from one sample, sequenced in a study of blood T cell repertoires in COVID-19. TCRdb's copy holds only in-frame clones and misses some; the assay was immunoSEQ multiplex PCR. The sample carries tens of thousands of clones, 90% recorded once. Sequenced: peripheral blood. Receptors were obtained from a man between 60 and 70 years old with active or convalescent COVID-19.

The rearrangement uses TRBV13 and TRBJ1-2; D remains unclear. The V and J ends lost 5 bases and 8 bases respectively, with 15 bases between them. CDR3 length equals 13 residues. Germline lookup yields CDR1 PRHDT and CDR2 FYEKMQ (reference sequence). Written as DNA, the CDR3 is TGTGCCAGCAGCCCTCAACAGTTGAGAGGCTACACCTTC. This translates into CASSPQQLRGYTF.

The chain recombines TRBV9 with TRBJ1-5, with no clear D. Germline V gene data show CDR1 as SGDLS and CDR2 as YYNGEE. Trimming removed 0 bases at V and 5 bases at J, with 12 bases between. There are 15 residues in the CDR3. The CDR3, as DNA: TGTGCCAGCAGCGTAGATTCGGGTACCTATCAGCCCCAGCATTTT. This sequence encodes CASSVDSGTYQPQHF. Supplemented by reference TRBV9 and TRBJ1-5, the full variable domain reads DSGVTQTPKHLITATGQRVTLRCSPRSGDLSVYWYQQSLDQGLQFLIQYYNGEERAKGNILERFSAQQFPDLHSELNLSSLELGDSALYFCASSVDSGTYQPQHFGDGTRLSIL.

V and J are TRBV2 and TRBJ1-4; D gene uncertain. The CDR3 is made up of 13 amino acids. The V and J ends lost 7 bases and 0 bases respectively, with 6 bases between them. The germline gives CDR1 SNHLY, CDR2 FYNNEI. The CDR3 sequence is CASNPSTNEKLFF. In nucleotides, the CDR3 is TGTGCCAGCAATCCCTCAACTAATGAAAAACTGTTTTTT.

The chain uses TRBV18 and TRBJ2-3; no reliable D call. There are 12 residues in the CDR3. Germline-derived CDR1 and CDR2 are KGHSH and LQKENI. The V and J ends lost 3 bases and 6 bases respectively, with 7 bases between them. The DNA for the CDR3 is TGTGCCAGCTCACCGGTGAGGGATACGCAGTATTTT. This sequence encodes CASSPVRDTQYF. Supplemented by reference TRBV18 and TRBJ2-3, the full variable domain reads NAGVMQNPRHLVRRRGQEARLRCSPMKGHSHVYWYRQLPEEGLKFMVYLQKENIIDESGMPKERFSAEFPKEGPSILRIQQVVRGDSAAYFCASSPVRDTQYFGPGTRLTVL.

This chain joins TRBV19 and TRBJ1-1; D may be TRBD1 (5 bases). The CDR3 runs 15 residues. The germline CDR1 and CDR2 sequences are LNHDA and SQIVND (reference sequence). The V end was cut by 6 bases, the J end by 0 bases, with 14 bases between. CDR3 sequence reads: CASRDRQRLNTEAFF. The CDR3 bases are TGTGCCAGTAGAGACCGACAGCGATTGAACACTGAAGCTTTCTTT.

The chain employs TRBV28 and TRBJ2-2; the match to TRBD2 covers 8 bases. Germline CDR1 MDHEN, CDR2 SYDVKM. Trimming cost V 6 bases and J 7 bases; bases outside gene matches: 4. This CDR3 comprises 13 residues. In DNA, the CDR3 is TGTGCCAGCAGAAGCGGGAGTGGCGGGGAGCTGTTTTTT. Translating it yields CASRSGSGGELFF.

This sequence joins TRBV27 and TRBJ2-5, with a possible D match to TRBD1 (5 bases). This CDR3 contains 13 residues. Germline loops: CDR1 MNHEY, CDR2 SMNVEV (reference sequence). Trimming cost V 5 bases and J 5 bases, with 12 bases left between them. The CDR3 is CASSPYRRETQYF. The CDR3, as DNA: TGTGCCAGCAGTCCCTACAGGCGTGAGACCCAGTACTTC.

The rearrangement uses TRBV7-9 and TRBJ1-1, with D unresolved. Trimming removed 7 bases from V and 4 bases from J, with 4 bases in between. Germline values: CDR1 SEHNR, CDR2 FQNEAQ (reference sequence). The CDR3 has 10 residues. The CDR3: CASMSTEAFF. DNA for the CDR3: TGTGCCAGCATGAGCACTGAAGCTTTCTTT.

The V gene is TRBV4-1, the J gene TRBJ1-1, with 10 bases lining up with TRBD1. The V and J ends lost 4 bases and 2 bases, in that order; junction bases with no gene match: 7. This CDR3 is built from 16 residues. Germline CDR1 and CDR2: MGHRA and YSYEKL. The CDR3 spells CASSPRQGAFNTEAFF. The CDR3, as DNA: TGCGCCAGCAGCCCCAGACAGGGGGCCTTCAACACTGAAGCTTTCTTT.